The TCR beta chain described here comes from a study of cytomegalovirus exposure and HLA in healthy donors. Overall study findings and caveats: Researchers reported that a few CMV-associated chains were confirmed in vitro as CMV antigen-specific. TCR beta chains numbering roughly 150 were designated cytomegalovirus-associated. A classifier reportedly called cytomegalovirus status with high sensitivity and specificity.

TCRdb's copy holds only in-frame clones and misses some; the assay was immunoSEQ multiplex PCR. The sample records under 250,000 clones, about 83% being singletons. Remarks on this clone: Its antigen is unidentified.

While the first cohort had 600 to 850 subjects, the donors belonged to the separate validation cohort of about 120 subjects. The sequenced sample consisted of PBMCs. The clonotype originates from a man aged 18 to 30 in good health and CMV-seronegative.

DNA of the CDR3: TGTGCCAGCAGTGCGACCGGGACAGGGTTTAGCGGGGAGCTGTTTTTT. Amino acids: CASSATGTGFSGELFF. V is TRBV6-1 and J is TRBJ2-2; 9 bases line up with TRBD1. The CDR3 has 16 amino acids. V lost 4 bases and J lost 7; bases outside the gene matches: 10. Germline-derived CDR1 and CDR2 are MNHNS and SASEGT.